The clone carrying this T cell receptor beta chain was detected only a few times. Its specificity is not known. Germline-derived CDR1 and CDR2 are MDHEN and SYDVKM. The CDR3 consists of 14 residues. Trimming took off 4 bases at V and 3 bases at J, with 12 bases between the two ends. The data were taken from a study of response to subunit inactivated influenza vaccine. Notes on the study in general: Authors suggested each seasonal flu vaccination may recruit only limited numbers of new T cells.

From the RT-PCR reads, TCRdb called clonotypes with MiXCR, one entry per CDR3 protein. The table has roughly 570,000 distinct CDR3 sequences, around 13% seen once. The rearrangement links TRBV28 to TRBJ2-5, with D maybe TRBD1 (6 bases). The TCR was taken from a man aged 50 to 59 who received an inactivated influenza vaccine. The sequenced sample was PBMCs from blood, obtained roughly 47 days after vaccination. The CDR3 coding sequence is TGTGCCAGCAGTTGGACAGTTCATGAAGAGACCCAGTACTTC. This sequence encodes CASSWTVHEETQYF.